The rows below give T cell receptor beta chains drawn from one sample of a study of CXCR3-negative and CXCR3-positive naive CD8 T cells. TCRdb reanalyzed the 5' RACE reads, giving one entry per CDR3 protein sequence and no DNA. The sample has tens of thousands of distinct CDR3 sequences. The sample taken for sequencing was naive CXCR3- CD8+ T cells from blood. The receptors stem from a human donor in good health. Some clones in this sample may be carry-over from other donors' samples. Each CDR3 is given with its conserved first and last residue.

j_gene,v_gene,CDR3aa
TRBJ2-7,TRBV5-1,CASSWMGLAGTAYEQYF
TRBJ2-1,TRBV6-1,CASRPTSGSLHDEQFF
TRBJ1-1,TRBV7-9,CASSLDGVNTEAFF
TRBJ2-7,TRBV14,CASSHAGVLYEQYF
TRBJ2-7,TRBV9,CASSVGQGASYEQYF
TRBJ2-5,TRBV6-2/TRBV6-3,CASSYMDEETQYF
TRBJ2-3,TRBV6-5,CASSDSISTDTQYF
TRBJ2-1,TRBV5-1,CASSRFGGLSSYNEQFF
TRBJ1-2,TRBV21-1,CASSKRGQPYGYTF
TRBJ1-2,TRBV7-9,CASEGRANYGYTF
TRBJ2-1,TRBV5-5,CASSLGPEFRDFLNEQFF
TRBJ2-7,TRBV4-1,CASSQDTGGEQYF
TRBJ2-2,TRBV29-1,CSTFKGTGELFF
TRBJ2-7,TRBV7-6,CASSLAGRGISYEQYF
TRBJ2-7,TRBV7-2,CASSSPLEYEQYF
TRBJ1-2,TRBV29-1,CSVLNRQDYGYTF
TRBJ1-2,TRBV28,CASSLDRAHNGYTF
TRBJ1-1,TRBV6-1,CASSEADENTEAFF
TRBJ2-5,TRBV7-3,CASSSFAGGPETQYF
TRBJ2-1,TRBV4-2,CASSQGYRDGYNEQFF
TRBJ2-1,TRBV29-1,CSVGTGDEQFF
TRBJ2-3,TRBV5-1,CASSIPGLAATTDTQYF
TRBJ2-3,TRBV2,CASRKLQTGLDTQYF
TRBJ2-1,TRBV29-1,CSVVDPSGGPTYNEQFF
TRBJ2-2,TRBV29-1,CSGLKTGLSYENTGELFF